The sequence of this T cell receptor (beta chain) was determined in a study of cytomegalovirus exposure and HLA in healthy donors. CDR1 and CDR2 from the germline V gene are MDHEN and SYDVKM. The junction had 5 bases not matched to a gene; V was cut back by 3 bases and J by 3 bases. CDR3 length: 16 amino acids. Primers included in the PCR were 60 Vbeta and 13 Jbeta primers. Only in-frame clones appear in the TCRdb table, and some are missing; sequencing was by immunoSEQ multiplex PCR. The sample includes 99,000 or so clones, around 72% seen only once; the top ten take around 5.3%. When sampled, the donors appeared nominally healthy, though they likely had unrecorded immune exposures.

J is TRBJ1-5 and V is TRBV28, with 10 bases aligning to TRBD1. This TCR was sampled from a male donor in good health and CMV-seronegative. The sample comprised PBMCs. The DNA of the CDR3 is TGTGCCAGCAGTTTCGAGACAGGGGGCTACAATCAGCCCCAGCATTTT. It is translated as CASSFETGGYNQPQHF.